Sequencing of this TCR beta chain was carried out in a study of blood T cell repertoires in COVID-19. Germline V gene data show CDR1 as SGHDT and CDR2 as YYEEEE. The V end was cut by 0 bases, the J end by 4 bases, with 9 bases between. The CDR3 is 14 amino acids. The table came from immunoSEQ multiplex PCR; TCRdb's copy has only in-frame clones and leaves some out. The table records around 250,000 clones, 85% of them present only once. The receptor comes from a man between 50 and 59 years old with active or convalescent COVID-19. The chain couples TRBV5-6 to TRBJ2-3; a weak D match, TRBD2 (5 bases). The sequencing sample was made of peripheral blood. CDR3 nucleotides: TGTGCCAGCAGCTTGGGACTATCGGCAGATACGCAGTATTTT. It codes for CASSLGLSADTQYF.